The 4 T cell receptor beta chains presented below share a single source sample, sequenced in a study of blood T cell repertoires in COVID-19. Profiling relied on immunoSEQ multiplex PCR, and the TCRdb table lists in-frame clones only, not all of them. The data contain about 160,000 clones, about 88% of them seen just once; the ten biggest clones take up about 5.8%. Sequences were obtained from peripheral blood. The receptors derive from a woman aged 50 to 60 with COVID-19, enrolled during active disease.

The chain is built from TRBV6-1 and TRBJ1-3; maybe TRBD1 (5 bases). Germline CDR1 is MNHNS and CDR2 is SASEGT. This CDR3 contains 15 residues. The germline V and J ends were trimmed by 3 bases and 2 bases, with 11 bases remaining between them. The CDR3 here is CASSDVQGPGNTIYF. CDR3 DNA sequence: TGTGCCAGCAGTGACGTCCAGGGTCCTGGAAACACCATATATTTT.

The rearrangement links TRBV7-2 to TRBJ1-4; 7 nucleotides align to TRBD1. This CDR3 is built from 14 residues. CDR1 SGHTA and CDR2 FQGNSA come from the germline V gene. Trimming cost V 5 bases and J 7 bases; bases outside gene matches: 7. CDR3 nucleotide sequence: TGTGCCAGCAGCCCGGGACAGTCTAGTGAAAAACTGTTTTTT. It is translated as CASSPGQSSEKLFF. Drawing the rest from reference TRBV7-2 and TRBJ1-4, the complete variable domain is GAGVSQSPSNKVTEKGKDVELRCDPISGHTALYWYRQSLGQGLEFLIYFQGNSAPDKSGLPSDRFSAERTGGSVSTLTIQRTQQEDSAVYLCASSPGQSSEKLFFGSGTQLSVL.

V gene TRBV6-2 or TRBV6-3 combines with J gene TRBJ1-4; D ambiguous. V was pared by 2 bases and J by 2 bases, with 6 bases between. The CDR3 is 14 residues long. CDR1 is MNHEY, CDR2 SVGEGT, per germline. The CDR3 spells CASSYAVTNEKLFF. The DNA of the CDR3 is TGTGCCAGCAGTTACGCGGTTACTAATGAAAAACTGTTTTTT.

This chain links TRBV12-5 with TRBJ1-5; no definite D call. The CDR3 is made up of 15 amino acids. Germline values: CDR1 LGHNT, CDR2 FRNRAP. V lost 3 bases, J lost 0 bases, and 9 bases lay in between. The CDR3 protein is CASGLLENSNQPQHF. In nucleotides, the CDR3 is TGTGCTAGTGGTTTATTAGAGAATAGCAATCAGCCCCAGCATTTT.